The rows below give T cell receptor beta chains drawn from one sample of a study of cytomegalovirus exposure and HLA in healthy donors. Profiled with immunoSEQ multiplex PCR; TCRdb holds only in-frame clones, not every one. The data contain about 180,000 clones, 72% of them singletons. The source material was PBMCs. The receptor source for this set is a human donor in good health. CDR3s include the opening cysteine and the closing phenylalanine or tryptophan.

cdr3_aa j_call cdr3_length v_call
CASRRTSSYEQYF - 13 TRBV6-1
CASSLRTSGKVTDTQYF TRBJ2-3 17 TRBV5-1
CASRRQGIYNEQFF TRBJ2-1 14 TRBV25-1
CACTGGDGQPQHF TRBJ1-5 13 TRBV30
CASTRGGCVTYEQYF TRBJ2-7 15 TRBV23-1
CAISDSGGAYEQYF TRBJ2-7 14 TRBV10-3
CASSQGARDRGYGYTF TRBJ1-2 16 TRBV14
CASSLGQGGMNTEAFF TRBJ1-1 16 TRBV2
CASSQDPGGHQGDTF TRBJ1-2 15 TRBV4-1
CASSPPQGTAPGTGELFF TRBJ2-2 18 TRBV7-8
CASSIRDRYEQYF TRBJ2-7 13 TRBV19
CASSEGASYEQYF TRBJ2-7 13 TRBV6-1
CASRGSRSGELFF TRBJ2-2 13 TRBV10-1
CASSYLYRQDYGYTF TRBJ1-2 15 TRBV6-5
CASRRGTTPLHF TRBJ1-6 12 TRBV19
CAWSVRTSVNEQYF TRBJ2-7 14 TRBV30
CASSLARGETQYF TRBJ2-5 13 TRBV5-5
CASSPDWISYEQYF TRBJ2-7 14 TRBV9
CASSQSGAHTGELFF TRBJ2-2 15 TRBV9
CASSLGGRDQPQHF TRBJ1-5 14 TRBV5-4
CASSLGQGAREQYF TRBJ2-5 14 TRBV4-1
CASSPTAGSPTDTQYF TRBJ2-3 16 TRBV11-2
CASSAWVGNEQYF - 13 TRBV2
CASSLTSGVWETQYF TRBJ2-5 15 TRBV19
CASSLGIGHSYNEQFF TRBJ2-1 16 TRBV7-9
CASSAASQRGRGSPLHF TRBJ1-6 17 TRBV9
CASSQGSIPEQFF TRBJ2-1 13 TRBV4-1
CASSAIGTANNSPLHF TRBJ1-6 16 TRBV18
CAWTPGHWNQETQYF TRBJ2-5 15 TRBV30
CASSLKAGTDTQYF TRBJ2-3 14 TRBV7-3
CASSITSNYGYTF TRBJ1-2 13 TRBV19
CASSMGQAPEKLFF TRBJ1-4 14 TRBV5-1
CASSLGGGFNQPQHF TRBJ1-5 15 TRBV5-1
CASTRGQLNTEAFF TRBJ1-1 14 TRBV5-4
CASSEDSSPTRGYTF TRBJ1-2 15 TRBV6-4
CASSYEQYF TRBJ2-7 9 TRBV7-9
CASSIRGQVSGYTF TRBJ1-2 14 TRBV19
CASSKGGANQPQHF TRBJ1-5 14 TRBV28
CASSSGTTNTGELFF TRBJ2-2 15 TRBV7-3
CASSPGTVRNTEAFF TRBJ1-1 15 TRBV5-1
CASSAIRQGATNEKLFF TRBJ1-4 17 TRBV2
CASSLAGGALNEQFF TRBJ2-1 15 TRBV7-9
CASSDQRGVGNEQFF TRBJ2-1 15 TRBV2
CASSATSGGAYEQYF TRBJ2-7 15 TRBV9
CATSRDLRQGKETQYF TRBJ2-5 16 TRBV15
CASSLLGAGANVLTF TRBJ2-6 15 TRBV7-2
CASSSPGQGTYEQYF TRBJ2-7 15 TRBV5-6
CASSLGRGGHEQYF TRBJ2-7 14 TRBV7-2
CASSVDTGGSEQYF TRBJ2-7 14 TRBV9
CASSYRGRRGNEQFF TRBJ2-1 15 TRBV7-6